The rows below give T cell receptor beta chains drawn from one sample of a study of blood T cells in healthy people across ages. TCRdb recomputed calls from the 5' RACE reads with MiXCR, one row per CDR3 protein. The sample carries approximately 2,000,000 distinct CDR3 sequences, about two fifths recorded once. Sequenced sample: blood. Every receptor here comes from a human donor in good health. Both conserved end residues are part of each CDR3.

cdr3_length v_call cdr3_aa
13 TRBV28 CASRSPVNSPLHF
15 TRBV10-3 CAISSSAGVNTEAFF
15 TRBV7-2 CTSSPVWASNQPQHF
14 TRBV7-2 CASSPVRTSDTQYF
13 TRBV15 CATSRGSNYEQYF
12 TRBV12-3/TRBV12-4 CASSPGGIEAFF
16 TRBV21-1 CASSYLAGAPTDTQYF
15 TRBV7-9 CASNLDRTGGNGYTF
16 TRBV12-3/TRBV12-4 CASPQGWTQRTDTQYF
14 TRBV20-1 CSARGGGLPDTQYF
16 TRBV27 CASSPGKGQGNYEQYF
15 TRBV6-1 CASSAVGQGNEKLFF
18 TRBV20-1 CSARDLRGTSGGVDTQYF
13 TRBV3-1 CASSHFGSNEQFF
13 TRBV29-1 CSVEIVRDTGYTF
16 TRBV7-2 CASSLVGVSGNQPQHF
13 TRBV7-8 CASSLENNQPQHF
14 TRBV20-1 CSAWIAGDMDEQFF
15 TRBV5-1 CASSLDNRITDTQYF
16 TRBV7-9 CASSLRPGQTNYGYTF
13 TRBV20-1 CSARTASNQPQHF
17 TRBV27 CASSLSSQDRFYNEQFF
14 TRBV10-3 CAISESGSDYEQYF
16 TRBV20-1 CSARWGGGEFPYEQYF
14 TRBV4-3 CASSQALSYNEQFF
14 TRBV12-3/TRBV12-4 CASSLGHSSYEQYF
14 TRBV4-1 CASSQDRAIYEQYF
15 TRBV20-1 CSARDPWGYSDGYTF
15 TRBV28 CATSVLDRGPYEQYF
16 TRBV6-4 CASNVRGEASYNEQFF
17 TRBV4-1 CASSLSPGQGGKETQYF
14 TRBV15 CATSSGGEDQPQHF
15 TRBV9 CASSVGLGDPDTQYF
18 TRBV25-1 CASSPLDRGLTGANVLTF
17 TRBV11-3 CASSSSKLGQGIGEQYF
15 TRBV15 CATSRDLATVYGYTF
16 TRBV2 CASIRSLDLAKNIQYF
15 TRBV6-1 CASSEVGRNDYGYTF
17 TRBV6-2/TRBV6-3 CASSYTGLSSGANVLTF
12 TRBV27 CASREGYNEQFF
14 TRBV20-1 CSARPRTGSFEQYF
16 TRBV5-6 CASSLEWARNTDTQYF
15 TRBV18 CASSLFTGSDSPLHF
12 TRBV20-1 CSASSSEETQYF
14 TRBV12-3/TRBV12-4 CASSQPDSQETQYF
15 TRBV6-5 CASSYSGGADSLLHF
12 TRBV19 CASSIFSGAYTF
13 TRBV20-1 CSARDSDQETQYF
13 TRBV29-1 CSAERGINYGYTF
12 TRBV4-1 CASSRGSGVQFF
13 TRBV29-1 CSVGADRGTEAFF
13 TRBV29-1 CSTGTPNTGELFF
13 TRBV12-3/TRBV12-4 CASSLGPFVGYTF
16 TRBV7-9 CASSPGQHRPSYEQYF
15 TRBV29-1 CSVDHPSGGRDTQYF